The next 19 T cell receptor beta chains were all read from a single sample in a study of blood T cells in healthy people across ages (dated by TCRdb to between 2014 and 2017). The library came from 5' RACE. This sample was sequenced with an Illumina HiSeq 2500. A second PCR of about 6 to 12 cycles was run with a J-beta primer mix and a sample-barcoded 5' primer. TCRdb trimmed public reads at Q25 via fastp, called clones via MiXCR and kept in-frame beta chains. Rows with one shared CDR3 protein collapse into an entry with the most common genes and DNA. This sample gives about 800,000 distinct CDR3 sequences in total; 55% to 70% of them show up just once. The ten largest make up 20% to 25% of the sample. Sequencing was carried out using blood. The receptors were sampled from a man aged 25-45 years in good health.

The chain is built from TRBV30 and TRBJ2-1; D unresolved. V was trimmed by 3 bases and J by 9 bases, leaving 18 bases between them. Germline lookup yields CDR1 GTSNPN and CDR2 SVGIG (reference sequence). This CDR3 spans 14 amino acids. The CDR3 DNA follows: TGTGCCTGGAGAGAAATGGGCGGACGGCGTGAGCAGTTCTTC. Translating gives CAWREMGGRREQFF.

CDR3: CASSPRATLNQETQYF. CDR3 nucleotides: TGCGCCAGCAGCCCACGAGCGACCCTCAACCAAGAGACCCAGTACTTC. The J gene is TRBJ2-5, the V gene TRBV5-1; D remains unclear. V lost 4 bases and J 0 bases, leaving 16 bases between the germline ends. The germline V gene has CDR1 SGHRS and CDR2 YFSETQ. This CDR3 has 16 residues.

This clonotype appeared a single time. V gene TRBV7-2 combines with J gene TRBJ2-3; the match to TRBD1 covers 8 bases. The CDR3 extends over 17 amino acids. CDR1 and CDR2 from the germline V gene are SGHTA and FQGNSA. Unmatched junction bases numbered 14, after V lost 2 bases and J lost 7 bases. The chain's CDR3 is CASSLLGRAGGAYTQYF. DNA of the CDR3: TGTGCCAGCAGCTTACTGGGGCGGGCAGGGGGCGCATATACGCAGTATTTT.

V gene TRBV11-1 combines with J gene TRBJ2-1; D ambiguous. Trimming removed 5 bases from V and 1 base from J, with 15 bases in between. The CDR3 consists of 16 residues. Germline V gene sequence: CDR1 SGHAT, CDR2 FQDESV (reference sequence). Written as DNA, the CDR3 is TGTGCCAGCAGCCCAAAAGCAGTTCGGTCCTACAATGAGCAGTTCTTC. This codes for CASSPKAVRSYNEQFF.

CDR3 nucleotide sequence: TGTGCCAGCAGCCGGACAGGGAACTCTGGGGCCAACGTCCTGACTTTC. Translation gives CASSRTGNSGANVLTF. J is TRBJ2-6 and V is TRBV3-1; the match to TRBD1 covers 8 bases. The CDR3 totals 16 residues. CDR1 and CDR2 from the germline V gene are LGHDT and YNNKEL (reference sequence). Trimming took 4 bases from V and 0 from J; bases not matched to a gene: 2.

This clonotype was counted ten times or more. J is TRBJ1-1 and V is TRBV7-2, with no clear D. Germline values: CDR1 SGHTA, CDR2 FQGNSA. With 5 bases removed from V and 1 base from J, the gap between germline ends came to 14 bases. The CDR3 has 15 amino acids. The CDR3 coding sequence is TGTGCCAGCAGCCTCCTTGGGCGGGGGAACACTGAAGCTTTCTTT. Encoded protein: CASSLLGRGNTEAFF. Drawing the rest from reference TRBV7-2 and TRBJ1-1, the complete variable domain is GAGVSQSPSNKVTEKGKDVELRCDPISGHTALYWYRQSLGQGLEFLIYFQGNSAPDKSGLPSDRFSAERTGGSVSTLTIQRTQQEDSAVYLCASSLLGRGNTEAFFGQGTRLTVV.

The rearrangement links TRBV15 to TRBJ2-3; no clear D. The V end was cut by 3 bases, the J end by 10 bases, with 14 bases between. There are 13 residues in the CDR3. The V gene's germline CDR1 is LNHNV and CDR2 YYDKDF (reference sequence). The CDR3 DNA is TGTGCCACCAGCAGGTCAGGACCTCCTCCGCAGTATTTT. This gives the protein CATSRSGPPPQYF.

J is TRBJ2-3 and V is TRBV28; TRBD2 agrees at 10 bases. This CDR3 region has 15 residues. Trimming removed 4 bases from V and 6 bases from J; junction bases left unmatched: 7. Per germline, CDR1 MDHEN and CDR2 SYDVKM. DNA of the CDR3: TGTGCCAGCAGTTACCATAGCGGGAGGCGTGATACGCAGTATTTT. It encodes CASSYHSGRRDTQYF.

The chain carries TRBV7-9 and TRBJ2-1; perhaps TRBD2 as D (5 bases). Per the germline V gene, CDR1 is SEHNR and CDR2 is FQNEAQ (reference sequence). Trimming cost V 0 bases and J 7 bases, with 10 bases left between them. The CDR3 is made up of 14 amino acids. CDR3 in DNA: TGTGCCAGCAGCTTAGCGGATGGAGGTAATGAGCAGTTCTTC. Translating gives CASSLADGGNEQFF.

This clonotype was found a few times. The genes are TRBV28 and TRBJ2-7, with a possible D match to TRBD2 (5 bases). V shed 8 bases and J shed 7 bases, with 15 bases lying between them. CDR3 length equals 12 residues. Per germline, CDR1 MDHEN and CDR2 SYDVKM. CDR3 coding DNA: TGTGCCAGCCGGGCTAGCTTCCGGGAGCAGTACTTC. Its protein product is CASRASFREQYF.

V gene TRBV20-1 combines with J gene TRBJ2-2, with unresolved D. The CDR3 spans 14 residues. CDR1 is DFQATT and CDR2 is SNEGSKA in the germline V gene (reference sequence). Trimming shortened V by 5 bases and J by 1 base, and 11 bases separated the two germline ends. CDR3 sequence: CSAQDGRNTGELFF. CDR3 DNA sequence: TGCAGTGCTCAGGATGGCAGGAACACCGGGGAGCTGTTTTTT.

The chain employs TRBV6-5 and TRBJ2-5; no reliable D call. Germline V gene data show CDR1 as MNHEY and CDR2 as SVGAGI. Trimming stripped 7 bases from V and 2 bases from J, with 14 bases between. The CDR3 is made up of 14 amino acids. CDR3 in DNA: TGTGCCAGCACGCGGCTTGAACGACAAGAGACCCAGTACTTC. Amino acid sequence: CASTRLERQETQYF.

This CDR3 is CASSLSSGVNTQYF. CDR3 DNA sequence: TGTGCCAGCAGTTTATCTAGCGGGGTAAATACGCAGTATTTT. The genes are TRBV12-3 or TRBV12-4 and TRBJ2-3; 9 bases are shared with TRBD2. The CDR3 covers 14 residues. Trimming removed 2 bases from V and 7 bases from J; junction bases left unmatched: 4.

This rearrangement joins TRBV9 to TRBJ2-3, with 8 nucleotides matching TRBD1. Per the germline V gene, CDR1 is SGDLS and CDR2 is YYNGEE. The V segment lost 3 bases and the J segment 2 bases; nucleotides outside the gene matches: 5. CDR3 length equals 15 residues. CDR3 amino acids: CASSDRGINTDTQYF. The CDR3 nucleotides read TGTGCCAGCAGCGACAGGGGGATAAACACAGATACGCAGTATTTT.

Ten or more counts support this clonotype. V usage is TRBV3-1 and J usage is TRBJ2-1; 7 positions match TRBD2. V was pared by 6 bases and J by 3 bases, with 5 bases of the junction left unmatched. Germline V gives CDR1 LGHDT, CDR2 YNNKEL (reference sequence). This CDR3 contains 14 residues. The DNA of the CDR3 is TGTGCCAGCAGTCGCGGGGGAATCTACAATGAGCAGTTCTTC. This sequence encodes CASSRGGIYNEQFF.

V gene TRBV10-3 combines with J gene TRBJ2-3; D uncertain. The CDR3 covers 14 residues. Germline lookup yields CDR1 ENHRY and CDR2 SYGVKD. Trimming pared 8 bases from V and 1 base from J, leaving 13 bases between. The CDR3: CAIAAGTGTDTQYF. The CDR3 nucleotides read TGTGCCATCGCAGCCGGCACGGGCACAGATACGCAGTATTTT.

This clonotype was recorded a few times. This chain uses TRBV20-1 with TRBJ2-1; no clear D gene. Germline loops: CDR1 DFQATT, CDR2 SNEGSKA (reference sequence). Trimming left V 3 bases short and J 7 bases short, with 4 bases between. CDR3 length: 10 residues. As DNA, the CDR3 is TGCAGTGCTAGTTTAAATGAGCAGTTCTTC. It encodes CSASLNEQFF.

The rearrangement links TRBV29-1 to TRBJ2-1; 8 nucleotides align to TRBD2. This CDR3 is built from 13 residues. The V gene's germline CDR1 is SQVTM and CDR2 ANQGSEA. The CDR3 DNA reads TGCAGTAGCGGGACGCTAGGATTCAATGAGCAGTTCTTC. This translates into CSSGTLGFNEQFF.

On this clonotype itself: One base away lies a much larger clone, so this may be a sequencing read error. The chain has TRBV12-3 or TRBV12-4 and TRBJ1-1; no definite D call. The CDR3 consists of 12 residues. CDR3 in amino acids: CASSVAYTEAFF. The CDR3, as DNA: TGTGCCAGCAGTGTAGCCTACACTGAAGCTTTCTTT.